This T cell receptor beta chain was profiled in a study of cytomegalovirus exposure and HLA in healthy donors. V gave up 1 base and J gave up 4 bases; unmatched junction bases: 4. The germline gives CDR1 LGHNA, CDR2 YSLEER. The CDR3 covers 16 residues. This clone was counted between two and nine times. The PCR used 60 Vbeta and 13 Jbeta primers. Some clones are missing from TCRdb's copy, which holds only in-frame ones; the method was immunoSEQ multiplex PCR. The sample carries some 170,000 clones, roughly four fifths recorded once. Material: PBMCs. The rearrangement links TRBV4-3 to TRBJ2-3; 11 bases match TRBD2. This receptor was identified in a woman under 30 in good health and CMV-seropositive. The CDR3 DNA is TGCGCCAGCAGCCAAGTTTCACTAGCGGGAGCAGATACGCAGTATTTT. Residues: CASSQVSLAGADTQYF.